The TCR beta chain described here comes from a study of stem cell transplantation in POMP-related autoinflammatory disease. Study in general: DNA chimerism showed 100% graft donor engraftment of neutrophils and platelets through one year.

V was pared by 3 bases and J by 5 bases, with 19 bases between. The CDR3 totals 16 residues. Germline values: CDR1 LNHNV, CDR2 YYDKDF (reference sequence). By share of the sample, this clone is large (0.1 to 1%). Its target is unknown. TCRdb keeps only in-frame clones here, not all; method: immunoSEQ multiplex PCR. The sample has several thousand clones, 88% seen once. Study results and limitations: Fewer unique TRB V-J gene pairings were identified in patients with PRAID.

This rearrangement joins TRBV15 to TRBJ1-2, with a weak D call TRBD1 (5 bases). This specimen consisted of CD8+ T cells from PBMCs, obtained after stem cell transplantation. The clonotype originates from a human patient with POMP-related autoinflammation and immune dysregulation (PRAID). T cells may partly derive from the graft donor. CDR3 residues: CATSSGGGESRYGYTF. In DNA form, the CDR3 reads TGTGCCACCAGCAGCGGCGGAGGGGAAAGTCGGTATGGCTACACCTTC.